Sequencing of this TCR beta chain was carried out in a study of blood T cell repertoires in COVID-19. The CDR3 sequence is 16 residues long. Losses at the gene ends were 0 bases for V and 4 bases for J; bases not matched to a gene: 7. The germline gives CDR1 SGDLS, CDR2 YYNGEE. Original handling: Estimated nucleated cell counts came from reference gene primer amplification. Sequencing used immunoSEQ multiplex PCR; TCRdb keeps in-frame clones, though not all of them. V, J and clone size are taken as reported in that table, and D and trimming were inferred from the DNA itself. The data contain a few hundred thousand clones, almost 85% of them seen just once; the ten biggest clones take up approximately 7.9%.

The V call is TRBV9, the J call TRBJ2-7; 10 bases map to TRBD2. The TCR was taken from a human donor in a cohort sampled during active COVID-19. Sequenced sample: peripheral blood. The CDR3 loop is CASSVGSSGGVYEQYF. The CDR3 nucleotides read TGTGCCAGCAGCGTAGGGTCCAGCGGGGGGGTATACGAGCAGTACTTC. Together with reference TRBV9 and TRBJ2-7, the CDR3 gives the full variable domain: DSGVTQTPKHLITATGQRVTLRCSPRSGDLSVYWYQQSLDQGLQFLIQYYNGEERAKGNILERFSAQQFPDLHSELNLSSLELGDSALYFCASSVGSSGGVYEQYFGPGTRLTVT.